The subject of this entry is one T cell receptor (beta chain). This sample is part of a study of PD-L1 blockade in urothelial cancer. Whole-study context: Blood underwent analysis 3 weeks (second dose) and 6 weeks after treatment began. There were a median of about 150,000 T cells in blood samples.

The V end lost 0 bases, the J end lost 6 bases, and 12 bases lay between the germline ends. Looked up from germline, CDR1 is WNHNN and CDR2 is SYGVQD (reference sequence). The CDR3 runs 14 residues. The repertoire was sequenced with immunoSEQ multiplex PCR; TCRdb's copy has only in-frame clones and lacks some. This sample has 65,000 to 80,000 clones, with less than 90% found just once. The starting material was PBMCs, obtained around atezolizumab (anti-PD-L1) treatment. The V call is TRBV10-1, the J call TRBJ2-7, with D hard to call. This clonotype was obtained from a man aged 70 or older with urothelial cancer. The CDR3 bases are TGCGCCAGCAGTGAGTCCTCGTTCCTATCCGAGCAGTACTTC. This gives the protein CASSESSFLSEQYF.